This is a list of T cell receptor beta chains from one sample in a study of CD8 T cells in Susac syndrome. MiXCR was run by TCRdb on the immunoSEQ multiplex PCR reads, yielding one entry per CDR3 protein. The repertoire holds around 25,000 distinct CDR3 sequences, with approximately 92% as singletons. The specimen sequenced was CD8+ T cells from PBMCs. These receptors were collected from a human donor with Susac syndrome. The CDR3 runs from the conserved cysteine through the conserved F or W. Each record gives: J gene, V gene, D gene, clone size, CDR3 protein, CDR3 DNA. The D gene is left open where the match is weak. Only some rows state a clone size, as once, few, many or a class for expanded clones.

J: TRBJ2-6; V: TRBV28; D: TRBD1; size: NA; CDR3: CASTRDSLSGANVLTF; DNA: TGTGCCAGCACCAGGGACAGCCTTTCTGGGGCCAACGTCCTGACTTTC
J: TRBJ1-2; V: TRBV4-1; D: TRBD1; size: NA; CDR3: CASSQEPGGRGLNYGYTF; DNA: TGCGCCAGCAGCCAAGAACCCGGGGGCAGGGGGCTTAACTATGGCTACACCTTC
J: TRBJ1-5; V: TRBV19; D: NA; size: NA; CDR3: CASIGFSAIYSNQPQHF; DNA: TGTGCCAGTATCGGATTTTCGGCGATTTATAGCAATCAGCCCCAGCATTTT
J: TRBJ2-7; V: TRBV28; D: NA; size: NA; CDR3: CASQGPSYEQYF; DNA: TGTGCCAGTCAGGGACCCTCCTACGAGCAGTACTTC
J: TRBJ1-1; V: TRBV5-4; D: NA; size: NA; CDR3: CASSLGTGTAEAFF; DNA: TGTGCCAGCAGCCTGGGAACCGGGACGGCCGAAGCTTTCTTT
J: TRBJ1-1; V: TRBV9; D: NA; size: NA; CDR3: CASSPLGGQNTEAFF; DNA: TGTGCCAGCAGCCCACTGGGGGGGCAGAACACTGAAGCTTTCTTT
J: TRBJ1-1; V: TRBV30; D: NA; size: NA; CDR3: CAWSSNMGNTEAFF; DNA: TGTGCCTGGAGTTCCAACATGGGGAACACTGAAGCTTTCTTT
J: TRBJ2-7; V: TRBV28; D: TRBD1; size: NA; CDR3: CASNIPGQGAAFFSSYEQYF; DNA: TGTGCCAGCAATATCCCGGGACAGGGGGCTGCTTTCTTTTCCTCCTACGAGCAGTACTTC
J: TRBJ2-7; V: TRBV28; D: NA; size: NA; CDR3: CASSLVSGAPSSYEQYF; DNA: TGTGCCAGCAGTTTAGTATCGGGAGCCCCGAGCTCCTACGAGCAGTACTTC
J: TRBJ1-3; V: TRBV15; D: NA; size: NA; CDR3: CATRGVRSGNTIYF; DNA: TGTGCCACCAGGGGTGTAAGATCTGGAAACACCATATATTTT
J: TRBJ1-1; V: TRBV27; D: TRBD1; size: NA; CDR3: CASSLSTGEMNTEAFF; DNA: TGTGCCAGCAGTTTATCGACAGGGGAAATGAACACTGAAGCTTTCTTT
J: TRBJ2-7; V: TRBV14; D: TRBD2; size: NA; CDR3: CASSHGELAGGSYEQYF; DNA: TGTGCCAGCAGCCATGGGGAACTAGCGGGTGGATCCTACGAGCAGTACTTC
J: TRBJ2-7; V: TRBV6-2/TRBV6-3; D: NA; size: NA; CDR3: CASSYSIPLRRPHEQYF; DNA: TGTGCCAGCAGTTACTCGATTCCCCTGAGGCGGCCCCACGAGCAGTACTTC
J: TRBJ2-5; V: TRBV6-5; D: NA; size: NA; CDR3: CASSPQGATQYF; DNA: TGTGCCAGCAGTCCCCAAGGGGCGACCCAGTACTTC
J: TRBJ1-1; V: TRBV3-1; D: NA; size: once; CDR3: CASSKGRNTEASF; DNA: TGTGCCAGCAGTAAGGGGAGGAACACTGAAGCTTCCTTT
J: TRBJ2-7; V: TRBV28; D: TRBD1; size: NA; CDR3: CASSDTGTGNEQYF; DNA: TGTGCCAGCAGCGATACCGGGACAGGGAACGAGCAGTACTTC
J: TRBJ2-7; V: TRBV11-3; D: NA; size: NA; CDR3: CASSLQGRDFYEQYF; DNA: TGTGCCAGCAGCTTACAGGGGAGGGATTTCTACGAGCAGTACTTC
J: TRBJ2-2; V: TRBV18; D: NA; size: NA; CDR3: CASPRENTGELFF; DNA: TGTGCCAGCCCAAGGGAGAACACCGGGGAGCTGTTTTTT
J: TRBJ2-7; V: TRBV20-1; D: TRBD1; size: NA; CDR3: CSASQDRVFREQYF; DNA: TGCAGTGCTAGCCAGGACAGGGTGTTCAGGGAGCAGTACTTC
J: TRBJ2-7; V: TRBV7-8; D: NA; size: NA; CDR3: CASSYIQGTYEQYF; DNA: TGTGCCAGCAGCTACATACAGGGAACTTACGAGCAGTACTTC
J: TRBJ2-2; V: TRBV12-3/TRBV12-4; D: NA; size: few; CDR3: CASSQTGELFF; DNA: TGTGCCAGCAGTCAGACCGGGGAGCTGTTTTTT
J: TRBJ2-5; V: TRBV2; D: NA; size: NA; CDR3: CASIGERSETQYF; DNA: TGTGCCAGCATCGGGGAGCGATCAGAGACCCAGTACTTC
J: TRBJ2-7; V: TRBV20-1; D: TRBD1; size: few; CDR3: CSAPPTGVYEQYF; DNA: TGCAGTGCTCCGCCTACAGGGGTCTACGAGCAGTACTTC
J: TRBJ2-3; V: TRBV19; D: NA; size: NA; CDR3: CASSIRTGRYTDTQYF; DNA: TGTGCCAGTAGTATACGCACCGGACGGTACACAGATACGCAGTATTTT
J: TRBJ1-5; V: TRBV18; D: TRBD1; size: NA; CDR3: CASSPGTAQSNQPQHF; DNA: TGTGCCAGCTCACCAGGGACAGCCCAAAGCAATCAGCCCCAGCATTTT